Listed below are T cell receptor beta chains from one sample, sequenced in a study of T cell repertoires in cytomegalovirus infection. A single record per CDR3 protein comes from TCRdb applying MiXCR to the reads. The table lists 700,000 to 950,000 distinct CDR3 sequences, approximately 29% of them singletons. The antigens for these receptors are not known. This material consisted of cultured CD8+ T cells from PBMCs, taken from culture after CMV antigen stimulation. These receptors were taken from a human donor in good health (CMV status not recorded). Some clones in this sample may be carry-over from other donors' samples. CDR3s include the opening cysteine and the closing phenylalanine or tryptophan. The D gene is left open where the match is weak. Part of the rows lack a size; the others show once, few, many or a class for expanded clones.

D	J	size	V	DNA	CDR3
TRBD1	TRBJ1-6	.	TRBV2	TGTGCCAGCAGCGCTCGGGTACAGGGGAATTCACCCCTCCACTTT	CASSARVQGNSPLHF
TRBD1	TRBJ1-4	.	TRBV6-2/TRBV6-3	TGTGCCAGCAGTATGGACAGGCAAGCAACTAATGAAAAACTGTTTTTT	CASSMDRQATNEKLFF
.	TRBJ2-7	.	TRBV6-4	TGTGCCAGCAGTGAGGCTTCGACCTACGAGCAGTACTTC	CASSEASTYEQYF
.	TRBJ2-3	few	TRBV5-5	TGTGCCAGCAGCTTGACGGCCTTAAGTAGCACAGATACGCAGTATTTT	CASSLTALSSTDTQYF
TRBD1	TRBJ1-1	few	TRBV12-3/TRBV12-4	TGTGCCAGCAGTTCTGGACAGGGAGGGGACACTGAAGCTTTCTTT	CASSSGQGGDTEAFF
.	TRBJ1-1	few	TRBV11-3	TGTGCCAGCAGCTTCCCGGTGGGCACTGAAGCTTTCTTT	CASSFPVGTEAFF
.	TRBJ2-7	.	TRBV15	TGTGCCACCAGCAGAGGGGCAGGGCTCAGGCACGAGCAGTACTTC	CATSRGAGLRHEQYF
TRBD1	TRBJ2-4	many	TRBV7-6	TGTGCCAGCAGCCCAGAAGAGGGGGCGCGGAAAAACATTCAGTACTTC	CASSPEEGARKNIQYF
.	TRBJ1-1	.	TRBV25-1	TGTGCAGCGGGGGAGGTGGCTTTCTTT	CAAGEVAFF
.	TRBJ2-7	.	TRBV7-8	TGTGCCAGCAGCTTAACCACCCCCGAGCACGAGCAGTACTTC	CASSLTTPEHEQYF
.	TRBJ2-7	.	TRBV7-4	TGTGCCAGCAGCCCTAAGGAGGGGGGGTACGAGCAGTACTTC	CASSPKEGGYEQYF
.	TRBJ1-2	few	TRBV7-6	TGTGCCAGCAGTGGGAGAGCTAACTATGGCTACACCTTC	CASSGRANYGYTF
TRBD1	TRBJ2-1	few	TRBV6-1	TGTGCCAGCAGTGAATTAGCAGGGACAGGGGGCTACAATGAGCAGTTCTTC	CASSELAGTGGYNEQFF
TRBD1	TRBJ2-2	few	TRBV10-1	TGCGCCAGCATGGGGGACAGGGGGACCGGGGAGCTGTTTTTT	CASMGDRGTGELFF
.	TRBJ1-6	few	TRBV3-1	TGTGCCAGCAGCCCACGGGTAACCAATTCACCCCTCCACTTT	CASSPRVTNSPLHF
.	TRBJ2-1	.	TRBV27	TGTGCCACCCGTGGCCTAAGCTCCTACAATGAGCAGTTCTTC	CATRGLSSYNEQFF
.	TRBJ2-5	.	TRBV15	TGTGCCACCAGCAGAGATTGGGGAGAGACCCAGTACTTC	CATSRDWGETQYF
TRBD2	TRBJ2-1	.	TRBV9	TGTGCCAGCAGCGTAGCGGGGACTAGCGGGGGTCCATACAATGAGCAGTTCTTC	CASSVAGTSGGPYNEQFF
TRBD1	TRBJ1-2	.	TRBV7-9	TGTGCCAGCAGCTTGACAGGGGAGAACTATGGCTACACCTTC	CASSLTGENYGYTF
.	TRBJ2-1	.	TRBV10-3	TGTGCCATCAGCCGAGTAGGGCTCGAGGAGCAGTTCTTC	CAISRVGLEEQFF